Sequencing of this T cell receptor beta chain was carried out in a study of T cell changes during pregnancy in multiple sclerosis. This CDR3 comprises 15 residues. Germline-derived CDR1 and CDR2 are SGDLS and YYNGEE. V shed 0 bases, J shed 4 bases, and the junction held 4 bases outside the gene matches. Here immunoSEQ multiplex PCR was the method, and the copy in TCRdb shows in-frame clones only, minus some. The data contain tens of thousands of clones, around 92% of them singletons. The chain links TRBV9 to TRBJ1-3; 7 positions agree with TRBD1. This sequence originates from a female donor with multiple sclerosis, enrolled in a pregnancy study. This specimen was peripheral blood, taken after pregnancy. CDR3 sequence (DNA): TGTGCCAGCAGCGTAGTAGGGGGCGGAGGAAACACCATATATTTT. The encoded protein is CASSVVGGGGNTIYF.